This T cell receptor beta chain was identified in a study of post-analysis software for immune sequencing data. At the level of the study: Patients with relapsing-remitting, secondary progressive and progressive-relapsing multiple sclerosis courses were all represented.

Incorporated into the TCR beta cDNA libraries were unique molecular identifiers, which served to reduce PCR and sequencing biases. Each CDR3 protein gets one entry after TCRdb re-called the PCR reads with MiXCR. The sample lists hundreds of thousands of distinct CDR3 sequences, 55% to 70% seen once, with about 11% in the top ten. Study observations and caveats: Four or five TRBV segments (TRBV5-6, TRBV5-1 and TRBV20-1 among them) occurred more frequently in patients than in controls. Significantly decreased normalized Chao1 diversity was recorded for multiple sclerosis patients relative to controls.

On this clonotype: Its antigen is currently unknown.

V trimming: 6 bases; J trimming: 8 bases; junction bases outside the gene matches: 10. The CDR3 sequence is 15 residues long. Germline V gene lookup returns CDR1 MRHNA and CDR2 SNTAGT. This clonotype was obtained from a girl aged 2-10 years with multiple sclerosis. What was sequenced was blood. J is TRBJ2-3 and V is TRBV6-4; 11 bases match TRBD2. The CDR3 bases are TGTGCCAGCAGCCGCTTAGCGGGGGGGCCGGGTACGCAGTATTTT. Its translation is CASSRLAGGPGTQYF.